This T cell receptor beta chain was profiled in a study of CD8 T cells in Susac syndrome. With random hexamers, roughly 0.45 to 1 ug RNA was reverse transcribed. The immunoSEQ assay covered 54 Vbeta and 13 Jbeta segments for CDR3. From the immunoSEQ multiplex PCR reads, TCRdb called clonotypes with MiXCR, one entry per CDR3 protein. The table shows 150,000 to 200,000 distinct CDR3 sequences, with roughly 93% occurring only once. The T cells that were sequenced for TCR beta were CD8+ and CD4+ cells from blood. Through negative isolation, CD4+ and CD8+ T cells were obtained, while TEMRA cells were enriched using FACS. The study, taken as a whole, reports: The study admitted that it had a relatively small number of individuals in its TCR sequencing and HLA analysis.

In germline, CDR1 is SQVTM, CDR2 ANQGSEA. The CDR3 length is 11 residues. V dropped 6 bases and J dropped 2 bases, with 7 bases sitting between them. Of note for this clonotype: No antigen is known for it.

Material: CD4+ T cells from PBMCs. The receptor was isolated from a human donor in good health. The chain links TRBV29-1 to TRBJ2-5, with D perhaps matching TRBD1 (5 bases). The DNA of the CDR3 is TGCAGCGTAAGACAGCAAGAGACCCAGTACTTC. It translates to CSVRQQETQYF.